This is a list of T cell receptor beta chains from one sample in a study of T cell changes during pregnancy in multiple sclerosis. Clones were read by immunoSEQ multiplex PCR, and TCRdb kept only the in-frame ones, dropping some. The repertoire includes approximately 40,000 clones, 91% of them detected once, and about an eighth sits in the top ten. The source material was CD8+ T cells from peripheral blood mononuclear cells, sampled after pregnancy. The source of these receptors is a female donor with multiple sclerosis, enrolled in a pregnancy study. The CDR3 runs from the conserved cysteine through the conserved F or W. The order of the fields is clone size, J gene, D gene, V gene, CDR3 DNA, CDR3 protein. A D gene is named only where the DNA matches it firmly. A clone size is listed for some rows: how often the clone was seen (once, few, many), or a class if it is expanded.

-,TRBJ1-1,-,TRBV30,TGTGCCTGGAGTCCCCGGGGAAACACTGAAGCTTTCTTT,CAWSPRGNTEAFF
-,TRBJ2-1,TRBD2,TRBV2,TGTGCCAGCAGTGAGTTGGCTAGCGGGAGGGGGGATGAGCAGTTCTTC,CASSELASGRGDEQFF
-,TRBJ1-1,-,TRBV20-1,TGCAGTGCTAGAGAACAGAGAGAAGCTTTCTTT,CSAREQREAFF
-,TRBJ2-1,TRBD2,TRBV10-1,TGCGCCAGCAGTAAGAAGCGGGAGAAGGGTGAGCAGTTCTTC,CASSKKREKGEQFF
-,TRBJ1-1,TRBD1,TRBV5-1,TGCGCCAGCAGCTTGGGGGACAGAGGTAGTACTGAAGCTTTCTTT,CASSLGDRGSTEAFF
-,TRBJ1-3,-,TRBV7-9,TGTGCCAGCAGCTTACAGGGAAACTCTGGAAACACCATATATTTT,CASSLQGNSGNTIYF
-,TRBJ2-5,-,TRBV5-1,TGCGCCAGCAGAACCGCTGGCGGCCAAGAGACCCAGTACTTC,CASRTAGGQETQYF
-,TRBJ2-3,-,TRBV6-1,TGTGCCAGCAGTGAAAAGGGGGGGGGCCGGGGTACGCAGTATTTT,CASSEKGGGRGTQYF
-,TRBJ1-1,-,TRBV11-1,TGTGCCAGCAGTTCCGCCGGGACTGAAGCTTTCTTT,CASSSAGTEAFF
-,TRBJ1-1,TRBD1,TRBV5-4,TGTGCCAGCAGCTGGGACAGGGGGACTGAAGCTTTCTTT,CASSWDRGTEAFF
-,TRBJ2-3,-,TRBV4-1,TGCGCCAGCAGCCGAGACAGAACAGATACGCAGTATTTT,CASSRDRTDTQYF
-,TRBJ2-7,TRBD1,TRBV7-8,TGTGCCAGCAGCTTAGGATGGGACAGTGGGGCGAGCTCCTACGAGCAGTACTTC,CASSLGWDSGASSYEQYF
-,TRBJ2-1,TRBD2,TRBV14,TGTGCCAGCAGCCAAGTAGCGGGAGCCATCAATGAGCAGTTCTTC,CASSQVAGAINEQFF
-,TRBJ2-1,TRBD2,TRBV28,TGTGCCAGCAGTTTATTAGGCGGGAGTTCCAATGAGCAGTTCTTC,CASSLLGGSSNEQFF
-,TRBJ2-1,TRBD2,TRBV6-5,TGTGCCAGCAGTCAGCGGGAGTCCTACAATGAGCAGTTCTTC,CASSQRESYNEQFF
once,TRBJ2-7,-,TRBV30,TGTGCCTGGAGTGTCCAACAGCACTACGAGCAGTACTTC,CAWSVQQHYEQYF
-,TRBJ2-7,-,TRBV6-5,TGTGCCAGCAGTTACTCTTCCCCAGACAGGAACTACGAGCAGTACTTC,CASSYSSPDRNYEQYF
-,TRBJ2-1,TRBD1,TRBV9,TGTGCCAGCAGCGTAGGTGGACAGGGGGGAAATGAGCAGTTCTTC,CASSVGGQGGNEQFF
-,TRBJ2-7,TRBD1,TRBV28,TGTGCCAGCAGTTTAGACAGGGGGCCCTACGAGCAGTACTTC,CASSLDRGPYEQYF
-,TRBJ1-5,-,TRBV4-1,TGCGCCAGCAGCCAAGATCTCGGGGGGGCCCAGCATTTT,CASSQDLGGAQHF
-,TRBJ2-7,-,TRBV10-3,TGTGCCATCAGTGAAGACAGTCACGAGCAGTACTTC,CAISEDSHEQYF
-,TRBJ1-1,-,TRBV15,TGTGCCACCAGCAGAGGGGTAGCCGCTTTCTTT,CATSRGVAAFF
-,TRBJ1-2,-,TRBV7-6,TGTGCCAGCAGCCCAAGGGGTAGTGGTGGCTACACCTTC,CASSPRGSGGYTF
-,TRBJ1-6,-,TRBV7-3,TGTGCCAGCAGCTTACGCCCCCCGGGACATGTAAATTCACCCCTCCACTTT,CASSLRPPGHVNSPLHF
-,TRBJ2-7,TRBD1,TRBV9,TGTGCCAGCAGCGCCGGGACAGGGCTCGGGAGGGAGCAGTACTTC,CASSAGTGLGREQYF
-,TRBJ2-7,-,TRBV18,TGTGCCAGCTCACCCGGTTCAGGATCCGAGCAGTACTTC,CASSPGSGSEQYF
-,TRBJ1-4,-,TRBV5-4,TGTGCCAGCAGCCCGGAGGGGTTGGGTAATGAAAAACTGTTTTTT,CASSPEGLGNEKLFF
few,TRBJ1-1,-,TRBV7-9,TGTGCCAGCAGCTTAGGATTTAGAGGTGAAGCTTTCTTT,CASSLGFRGEAFF
-,TRBJ2-1,TRBD2,TRBV4-2,TGTGCCAGCAGCCAAGAGGTTAGCGGGATTGAGCAGTTCTTC,CASSQEVSGIEQFF
-,TRBJ2-1,-,TRBV7-3,TGTGCCAGCAGCTTTTTTTCAAGTAGTGAGCAGTTCTTC,CASSFFSSSEQFF
-,TRBJ2-1,-,TRBV4-1,TGCGCCAGCAGCCAAGATCATGGGACTTCGGACATTCAGTTCTTC,CASSQDHGTSDIQFF
-,TRBJ1-3,-,TRBV29-1,TGCAGCGCCCGGGCGGGCCATAGCTCTGGAAACACCATATATTTT,CSARAGHSSGNTIYF
-,TRBJ1-5,-,TRBV6-6,TGTGCCAGCAGTTCCTCGGGCCCACAGCCCCAGCATTTT,CASSSSGPQPQHF
-,TRBJ2-7,-,TRBV14,TGTGCCAGCAGCAATTCAGGGGAGCAGTACTTC,CASSNSGEQYF
-,TRBJ1-5,TRBD1,TRBV6-1,TGTGCCAGCAGTGATCCGGGACAGGGGGCTGATCAGCCCCAGCATTTT,CASSDPGQGADQPQHF
-,TRBJ2-3,-,TRBV10-3,TGTGCCATCACCGAGGGGGGGATCACAGATACGCAGTATTTT,CAITEGGITDTQYF
-,TRBJ2-7,TRBD2,TRBV5-1,TGCGCCAGCAGCACCAGACTAGCGGGGCCTTACGAGCAGTACTTC,CASSTRLAGPYEQYF